A single sample gave rise to the 23 T cell receptor beta chains below, sequenced in a study of PD-L1 blockade in urothelial cancer. As to time point: peripheral blood 6 weeks after treatment start. Data came from immunoSEQ multiplex PCR; TCRdb stores just in-frame clones and leaves some out. Here the sample spans tens of thousands of clones, approximately 85% being singletons. The input for sequencing was PBMCs, taken around atezolizumab (anti-PD-L1) treatment. The receptors here all came from a man aged 50-60 years with urothelial cancer.

The V and J genes are TRBV5-1 and TRBJ1-2; D is possibly TRBD1 (6 bases). Germline V gives CDR1 SGHRS, CDR2 YFSETQ. The CDR3 covers 16 residues. V shed 0 bases and J shed 4 bases, with 16 bases lying between them. CDR3 protein: CASSLEGGPRFYGYTF. The CDR3 bases are TGCGCCAGCAGCTTGGAAGGGGGACCGAGATTCTATGGCTACACCTTC. Full variable domain (rest looked up from reference TRBV5-1 and TRBJ1-2): KAGVTQTPRYLIKTRGQQVTLSCSPISGHRSVSWYQQTPGQGLQFLFEYFSETQRNKGNFPGRFSGRQFSNSRSEMNVSTLELGDSALYLCASSLEGGPRFYGYTFGSGTRLTVV.

The chain recombines TRBV30 with TRBJ1-5; D unclear. The CDR3 totals 15 residues. CDR1 and CDR2 (germline): GTSNPN, SVGIG (reference sequence). Trimming left V 0 bases short and J 1 base short, with 10 bases between. The CDR3 sequence is CAWSVLIGSNQPQHF. The CDR3 nucleotides are TGTGCCTGGAGTGTACTAATTGGAAGCAATCAGCCCCAGCATTTT.

CDR3 protein: CASSDGRVGRKAFF. In nucleotides, the CDR3 is TGTGCCAGCAGTGACGGCAGGGTAGGAAGAAAAGCTTTCTTT. This chain joins TRBV6-1 and TRBJ1-1; maybe TRBD1 (5 bases). The ends were cut back, 3 bases at V and 9 bases at J, with 17 bases in the middle. This CDR3 region has 14 residues. CDR1 is MNHNS, CDR2 SASEGT, per germline.

V gene TRBV5-1 combines with J gene TRBJ2-3; D possibly corresponds to TRBD2 (6 bases). The CDR3 contains 18 residues. Per germline, CDR1 SGHRS and CDR2 YFSETQ. Deletions cut 4 bases from V and 0 bases from J, with 21 bases between. DNA for the CDR3: TGCGCCAGCAGCCTCCCCCGGGACTTAACAACTAGCACAGATACGCAGTATTTT. This codes for CASSLPRDLTTSTDTQYF.

The chain employs TRBV5-1 and TRBJ2-5, with 9 positions matching TRBD2. This CDR3 has 18 residues. The V segment lost 2 bases and the J segment 5 bases; nucleotides outside the gene matches: 16. Germline assignment: CDR1 SGHRS and CDR2 YFSETQ. The CDR3 region has the DNA TGCGCCAGCAGCTTCAGTGCTAGCGGGATGAGAGGGGAGGAGACCCAGTACTTC. It specifies CASSFSASGMRGEETQYF.

In the case of this clone: At the DNA level, this CDR3 is encoded by other sequences in the same sample as well. The rearrangement uses TRBV15 and TRBJ1-4, with 9 bases matching TRBD1. The V gene end was trimmed by 3 bases and the J gene end by 5 bases; junction bases not matched to a gene: 4. CDR3 length: 15 amino acids. Germline CDR1 LNHNV, CDR2 YYDKDF (reference sequence). The CDR3 DNA is TGTGCCACCAGCAGGGCCGGGACAGGGAATGAAAAACTGTTTTTT. This codes for CATSRAGTGNEKLFF.

The V call is TRBV13, the J call TRBJ1-3, with a tentative D call TRBD1 (6 bases). The CDR3 consists of 14 residues. Germline CDR1 and CDR2: PRHDT and FYEKMQ (reference sequence). V lost 0 bases, J lost 7 bases, and 10 bases lay in between. CDR3 in DNA: TGTGCCAGCAGCTTAGGCCGGCAGGGGAACACCATATATTTT. This translates into CASSLGRQGNTIYF. Variable domain in full (rest from reference TRBV13 and TRBJ1-3): AAGVIQSPRHLIKEKRETATLKCYPIPRHDTVYWYQQGPGQDPQFLISFYEKMQSDKGSIPDRFSAQQFSDYHSELNMSSLELGDSALYFCASSLGRQGNTIYFGEGSWLTVV.

A few counts support this clone. The V call is TRBV19, the J call TRBJ1-5, with TRBD1 as a possible D gene (6 bases). CDR1 and CDR2 (germline): LNHDA, SQIVND (reference sequence). Trimming removed 6 bases from V and 0 bases from J, with 9 bases in between. The CDR3 covers 14 residues. Written as DNA, the CDR3 is TGTGCCAGTAGACACAGGGATAGCAATCAGCCCCAGCATTTT. Translated, it gives CASRHRDSNQPQHF.

The chain links TRBV25-1 to TRBJ1-5, with D possibly being TRBD1 (5 bases). Germline-derived CDR1 and CDR2 are MGHDK and SYGVNS. CDR3 length: 14 residues. The V gene lost 8 bases and the J gene lost 7 bases, with 18 bases spanning the gap. The CDR3 region has the DNA TGTGCCAGCGGGTTCGGAGGGACCGGGCAGCCCCAGCATTTT. Its protein product is CASGFGGTGQPQHF.

This clone came up once. The rearrangement joins TRBV6-5 to TRBJ1-1; D unresolved. The CDR3 has 14 residues. From germline, CDR1 is MNHEY and CDR2 SVGAGI. V gave up 2 bases and J gave up 0 bases, with 7 bases separating them. CDR3 DNA: TGTGCCAGCAGTTACGGCTCGATGAACACTGAAGCTTTCTTT. Protein sequence: CASSYGSMNTEAFF.

V gene TRBV4-1 combines with J gene TRBJ2-2; the D gene is possibly TRBD2 (5 bases). Trimming shortened V by 4 bases and J by 1 base, and 13 bases separated the two germline ends. The CDR3 length is 16 residues. Per the germline V gene, CDR1 is MGHRA and CDR2 is YSYEKL. Written as DNA, the CDR3 is TGCGCCAGCAGCCTGGTGGCGGGCCTGAACACCGGGGAGCTGTTTTTT. It translates to CASSLVAGLNTGELFF.

This chain joins TRBV2 and TRBJ1-5; 7 bases align to TRBD1. The germline V gene has CDR1 SNHLY and CDR2 FYNNEI. J lost 0 bases, V lost 9 bases, and 2 bases had no gene match. The CDR3 is made up of 13 amino acids. The CDR3 DNA sequence: TGTGCCAGTAGACAGGGTAGCAATCAGCCCCAGCATTTT. It is translated as CASRQGSNQPQHF.

This clone has more than one count but fewer than ten. V gene TRBV5-4 combines with J gene TRBJ2-3, with TRBD1 matching 8 bases. The germline V gene has CDR1 SGHNT and CDR2 YYREEE (reference sequence). The CDR3 runs to 15 residues. With 4 bases clipped from V and 6 bases from J, the junction kept 10 bases outside the gene matches. The CDR3 sequence is CASSRPGQVPDTQYF. The CDR3 region has the DNA TGTGCCAGCAGCCGCCCGGGACAGGTCCCGGATACGCAGTATTTT.

This sequence joins TRBV28 and TRBJ1-1; 9 bases are shared with TRBD1. The CDR3 sequence is 16 residues long. The V gene end was trimmed by 4 bases and the J gene end by 0 bases; junction bases not matched to a gene: 6. Germline CDR1 MDHEN, CDR2 SYDVKM. The CDR3 is CASSSGQGRMNTEAFF. The CDR3 DNA is TGTGCCAGCAGTTCCGGACAGGGGCGGATGAACACTGAAGCTTTCTTT. The whole variable domain, remainder taken from reference TRBV28 and TRBJ1-1, is DVKVTQSSRYLVKRTGEKVFLECVQDMDHENMFWYRQDPGLGLRLIYFSYDVKMKEKGDIPEGYSVSREKKERFSLILESASTNQTSMYLCASSSGQGRMNTEAFFGQGTRLTVV.

The chain combines TRBV7-2 with TRBJ2-7; D is undetermined. Trimming shortened V by 5 bases and J by 0 bases, and 14 bases separated the two germline ends. Per the germline V gene, CDR1 is SGHTA and CDR2 is FQGNSA. The length of the CDR3 is 15 residues. CDR3 sequence reads: CASSILPSGSYEQYF. CDR3 DNA: TGTGCCAGCAGCATCCTCCCGTCAGGCTCCTACGAGCAGTACTTC.

J is TRBJ2-7 and V is TRBV6-6; no clear D gene. From germline, CDR1 is MNHNY and CDR2 SVGAGI (reference sequence). The CDR3 contains 11 residues. Trimming removed 5 bases from V and 6 bases from J, with 8 bases in between. The CDR3 is CASSRPPEQYF. The DNA for the CDR3 is TGTGCCAGCAGTCGTCCCCCCGAGCAGTACTTC.

The chain recombines TRBV19 with TRBJ2-7; D uncertain. V gave up 0 bases and J gave up 6 bases, with 9 bases separating them. This CDR3 region has 13 residues. The V gene's germline CDR1 is LNHDA and CDR2 SQIVND (reference sequence). As DNA, the CDR3 is TGTGCCAGTAGTATAGATGTCAGGCGCGAGCAGTACTTC. Translating gives CASSIDVRREQYF.

The rearrangement joins TRBV10-1 to TRBJ2-1; D gene unclear. The CDR3 totals 17 residues. Germline-derived CDR1 and CDR2 are WNHNN and SYGVQD (reference sequence). V lost 0 bases, J lost 6 bases, and 18 bases lay in between. CDR3 amino acids: CASSESGVSGLGNEQFF. In DNA, the CDR3 is TGCGCCAGCAGTGAGTCCGGCGTGTCAGGTCTTGGCAATGAGCAGTTCTTC.

The chain couples TRBV7-8 to TRBJ2-7, with no clear D. Germline loops: CDR1 SGHVS, CDR2 FQNEAQ. The CDR3 has 14 amino acids. The V end lost 2 bases, the J end lost 0 bases, and 8 bases lay between the germline ends. The DNA of the CDR3 is TGTGCCAGCAGCTTATCAACGGGCTCCTACGAGCAGTACTTC. Its protein is CASSLSTGSYEQYF.

The chain links TRBV9 to TRBJ2-2; 7 nucleotides agree with TRBD2. The trim removed 4 bases at V and 2 bases at J, leaving 11 bases unmatched. The CDR3 has 17 residues. Germline V lookup: CDR1 SGDLS, CDR2 YYNGEE. CDR3 nucleotides: TGTGCCAGCAGCCTACCAGCGGGACTACAAAACACCGGGGAGCTGTTTTTT. This encodes CASSLPAGLQNTGELFF. Complete variable domain (other parts from reference TRBV9 and TRBJ2-2): DSGVTQTPKHLITATGQRVTLRCSPRSGDLSVYWYQQSLDQGLQFLIQYYNGEERAKGNILERFSAQQFPDLHSELNLSSLELGDSALYFCASSLPAGLQNTGELFFGEGSRLTVL.

This clone was detected only once. This rearrangement joins TRBV11-1 to TRBJ2-5, with TRBD2 matching 9 bases. The germline gives CDR1 SGHAT, CDR2 FQDESV (reference sequence). The CDR3 extends over 16 amino acids. Trimming cost V 7 bases and J 1 base; bases outside gene matches: 10. The CDR3 sequence is CASTRGGRGGQETQYF. The DNA for the CDR3 is TGTGCCAGCACCCGAGGCGGGCGGGGGGGCCAAGAGACCCAGTACTTC.

The chain has TRBV25-1 and TRBJ2-3; 7 bases are a match to TRBD2. Germline CDR1 MGHDK, CDR2 SYGVNS. The CDR3 spans 16 residues. After removal of 2 bases from V and 6 bases from J, the junction contained 11 bases not matched to a gene. The CDR3 sequence is CASSEPRASGGDTQYF. In DNA form, the CDR3 reads TGTGCCAGCAGTGAACCCAGAGCTAGCGGAGGGGATACGCAGTATTTT.

The chain joins TRBV6-6 to TRBJ1-1; D ambiguous. The CDR3 sequence is 13 residues long. Trimming cost V 6 bases and J 4 bases, with 12 bases left between them. Germline assignment: CDR1 MNHNY and CDR2 SVGAGI (reference sequence). The CDR3 loop is CASRQTLGTEAFF. The CDR3 coding sequence is TGTGCCAGCAGACAAACCCTAGGCACTGAAGCTTTCTTT.